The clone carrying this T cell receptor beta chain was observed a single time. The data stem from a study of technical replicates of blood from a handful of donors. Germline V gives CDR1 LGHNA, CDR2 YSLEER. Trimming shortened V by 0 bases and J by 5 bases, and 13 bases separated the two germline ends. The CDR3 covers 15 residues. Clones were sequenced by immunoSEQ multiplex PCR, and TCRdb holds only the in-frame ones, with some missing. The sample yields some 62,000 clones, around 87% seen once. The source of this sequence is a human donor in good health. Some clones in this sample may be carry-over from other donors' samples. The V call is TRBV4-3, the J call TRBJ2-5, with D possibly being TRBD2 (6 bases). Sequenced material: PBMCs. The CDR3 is CASSQDGAGIETQYF. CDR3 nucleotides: TGCGCCAGCAGCCAAGATGGTGCGGGGATTGAGACCCAGTACTTC.